This T cell receptor beta chain stems from a study of Ad26.COV2.S vaccination and SARS-CoV-2 variants. Study context: Intramuscular Ad26.COV2.S at 5x10^10 or 1x10^11 viral particles. General study results and limits: Once vaccination had occurred, spike-specific CD8+ and CD4+ T cell responses reportedly showed substantial breadth. Total T cell responses may have been underestimated by the TCR breadth and depth analyses.

The CDR3 has 14 residues. The germline CDR1 and CDR2 sequences are MDHEN and SYDVKM. Unmatched junction bases numbered 7, after V lost 6 bases and J lost 3 bases. Treatment reported: about 20 received Ad26.COV2.S at low or high dose, single or two shots; 5 received placebo; per-sample allocation not given. Day 63 following the first vaccine or placebo injection was when the samples were taken. This Boston cohort included adults aged 18-55 years. In regard to this clone: Its antigen is unidentified.

Method: immunoSEQ multiplex PCR; TCRdb's copy keeps in-frame clones and lacks some. Among around 370,000 clones listed, around 83% were seen once. This material consisted of peripheral blood, taken in a trial of Ad26.COV2.S vaccine versus placebo. This clonotype originated in a person aged 18-60 years who received the Ad26.COV2.S COVID-19 vaccine or a placebo. This chain joins TRBV28 and TRBJ2-7, with 8 bases that match TRBD1. CDR3 sequence reads: CASRAQGAHYEQYF. CDR3 DNA sequence: TGTGCCAGCAGGGCCCAGGGGGCGCACTACGAGCAGTACTTC.